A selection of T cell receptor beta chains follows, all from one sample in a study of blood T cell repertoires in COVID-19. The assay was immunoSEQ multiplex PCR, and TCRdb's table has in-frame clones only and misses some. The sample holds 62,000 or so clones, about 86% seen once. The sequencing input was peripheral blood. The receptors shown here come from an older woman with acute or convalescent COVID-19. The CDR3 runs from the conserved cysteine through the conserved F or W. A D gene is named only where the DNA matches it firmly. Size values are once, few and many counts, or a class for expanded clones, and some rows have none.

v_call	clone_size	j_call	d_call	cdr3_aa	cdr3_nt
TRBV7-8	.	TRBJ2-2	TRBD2	CASSNPPGGRAGELFF	TGTGCCAGCAGCAACCCCCCCGGCGGGAGGGCCGGGGAGCTGTTTTTT
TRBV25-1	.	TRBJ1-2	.	CASSDSGGYGYTF	TGTGCCAGCAGTGACAGTGGCGGTTATGGCTACACCTTC
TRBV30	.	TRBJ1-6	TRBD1	CALYRDRGSYNSPLHF	TGTGCCTTATACCGGGACAGGGGATCCTATAATTCACCCCTCCACTTT
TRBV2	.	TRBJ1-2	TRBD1	CASSISQGARYGYTF	TGTGCCAGCAGTATAAGTCAGGGGGCCCGCTATGGCTACACCTTC
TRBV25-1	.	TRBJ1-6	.	CASSDFAGESSPLHF	TGTGCCAGCAGTGATTTCGCAGGGGAAAGTTCACCCCTCCACTTT
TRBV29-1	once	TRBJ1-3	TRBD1	CSVEDRGRFGNTIYF	TGCAGCGTTGAGGACAGGGGGCGTTTTGGAAACACCATATATTTT
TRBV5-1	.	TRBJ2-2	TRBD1	CASSLYPRDRGIGGELFF	TGCGCCAGCAGCCTGTATCCCCGGGACAGGGGGATAGGCGGGGAGCTGTTTTTT
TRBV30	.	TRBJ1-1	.	CAWSRDGGLNTEAFF	TGTGCCTGGTCCAGGGACGGGGGACTGAACACTGAAGCTTTCTTT
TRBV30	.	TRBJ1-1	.	CAWSGGGVNTEAFF	TGTGCCTGGAGTGGGGGCGGGGTGAACACTGAAGCTTTCTTT
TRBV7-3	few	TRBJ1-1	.	CASSFYVPRDTEAFF	TGTGCCAGCAGCTTTTACGTCCCCCGGGACACTGAAGCTTTCTTT
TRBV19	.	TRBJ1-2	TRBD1	CASSQTGGDYGYTF	TGTGCCAGTAGTCAGACAGGGGGCGACTATGGCTACACCTTC
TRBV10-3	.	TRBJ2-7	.	CAMGEGDMTYEQYF	TGTGCCATGGGGGAGGGGGACATGACCTACGAGCAGTACTTC
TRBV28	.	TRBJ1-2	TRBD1	CASSPQDRGHYGYTF	TGTGCCAGCAGTCCCCAGGACAGGGGGCACTATGGCTACACCTTC
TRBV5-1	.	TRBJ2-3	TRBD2	CASSLVSGGADTQYF	TGCGCCAGCAGCTTGGTTAGCGGGGGGGCAGATACGCAGTATTTT
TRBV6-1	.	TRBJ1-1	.	CASSEGGNTEAFF	TGTGCCAGCAGTGAGGGGGGGAACACTGAAGCTTTCTTT
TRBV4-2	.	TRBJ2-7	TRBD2	CASSQGLAGMSYEQYF	TGTGCCAGCAGCCAAGGGCTAGCGGGAATGTCCTACGAGCAGTACTTC
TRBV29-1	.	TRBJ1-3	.	CSAFQGGNTIYF	TGCAGCGCCTTCCAGGGTGGAAACACCATATATTTT
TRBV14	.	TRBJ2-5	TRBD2	CASSQEGGWKTQYF	TGTGCCAGCAGCCAAGAGGGAGGGTGGAAGACCCAGTACTTC
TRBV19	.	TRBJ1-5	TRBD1	CASTGTGNQPQHF	TGTGCCAGTACCGGGACAGGCAATCAGCCCCAGCATTTT
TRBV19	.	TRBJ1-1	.	CASSIGDINTEAFF	TGTGCCAGTAGTATAGGAGACATAAACACTGAAGCTTTCTTT
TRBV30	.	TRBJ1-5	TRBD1	CAWSRTGVARTQPQHF	TGTGCCTGGAGTCGGACAGGGGTGGCTAGGACTCAGCCCCAGCATTTT
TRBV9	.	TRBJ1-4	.	CASSPRLATNEKLFF	TGTGCCAGCAGCCCTCGACTAGCAACTAATGAAAAACTGTTTTTT
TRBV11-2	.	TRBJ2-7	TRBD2	CASSLDLAGSYEQYF	TGTGCCAGCAGCTTAGACCTAGCGGGGTCCTACGAGCAGTACTTC
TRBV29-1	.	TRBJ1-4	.	CSVQATNEKLFF	TGCAGCGTGCAGGCAACTAATGAAAAACTGTTTTTT
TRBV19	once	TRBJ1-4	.	CASSIGTSPEKLFF	TGTGCCAGTAGTATAGGGACAAGCCCAGAAAAACTGTTTTTT
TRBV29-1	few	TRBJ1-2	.	CSVGAGKPGGYTF	TGCAGCGTTGGGGCAGGGAAACCCGGAGGCTACACCTTC
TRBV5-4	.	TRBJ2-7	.	CAHSREPEGEQYF	TGTGCCCACTCCCGGGAACCCGAGGGCGAGCAGTACTTC
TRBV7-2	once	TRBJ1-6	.	CASSSEGFGSPLHF	TGTGCCAGCAGCAGTGAGGGATTCGGTTCACCCCTCCACTTT
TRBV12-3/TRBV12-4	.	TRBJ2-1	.	CASSPDGRGAQFF	TGTGCCAGCAGTCCAGACGGCCGGGGTGCGCAGTTCTTC
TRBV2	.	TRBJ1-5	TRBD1	CASSERQGFQPQHF	TGTGCCAGCAGTGAGAGACAGGGGTTTCAGCCCCAGCATTTT
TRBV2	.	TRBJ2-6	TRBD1	CASSGTGESYAGANVLTF	TGTGCCAGCTCCGGGACAGGGGAAAGTTATGCTGGGGCCAACGTCCTGACTTTC
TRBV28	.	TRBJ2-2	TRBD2	CASSSRTSPTNTGELFF	TGTGCCAGCAGTTCAAGGACTAGCCCTACGAACACCGGGGAGCTGTTTTTT
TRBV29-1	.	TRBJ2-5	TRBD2	CSVSWSGGTQETQYF	TGCAGCGTTAGTTGGAGCGGGGGGACACAAGAGACCCAGTACTTC
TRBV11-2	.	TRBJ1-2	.	CASSLDLVYGYTF	TGTGCCAGCAGCTTAGATCTCGTCTATGGCTACACCTTC
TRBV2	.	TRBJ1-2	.	CASSVTKQGVGGYTF	TGTGCCAGCAGTGTAACTAAACAGGGAGTGGGCGGCTACACCTTC
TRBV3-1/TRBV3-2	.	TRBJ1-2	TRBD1	CASSQAGQGGGYTF	TGTGCCAGCAGCCAAGCTGGACAGGGGGGCGGCTACACCTTC
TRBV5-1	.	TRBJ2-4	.	CASSPDPGTPNIQYF	TGCGCCAGCAGCCCAGACCCAGGGACACCGAACATTCAGTACTTC
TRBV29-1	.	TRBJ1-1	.	CSVDRGVYSLNTEAFF	TGCAGCGTTGATAGGGGCGTGTACAGCCTGAACACTGAAGCTTTCTTT
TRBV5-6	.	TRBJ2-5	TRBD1	CASRQGAGETQYF	TGTGCCAGCAGACAGGGGGCGGGGGAGACCCAGTACTTC
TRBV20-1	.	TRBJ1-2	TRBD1	CSASYVQGALYGYTF	TGCAGTGCTAGTTACGTTCAGGGGGCTTTGTATGGCTACACCTTC
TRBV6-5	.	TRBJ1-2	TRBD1	CASGSTGSLNGYTF	TGTGCCAGCGGATCGACAGGGAGCTTAAATGGCTACACCTTC
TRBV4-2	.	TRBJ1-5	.	CASSQDRRSPQHF	TGTGCCAGCAGCCAAGACAGAAGATCTCCCCAGCATTTT